The 32 T cell receptor beta chains in this list originate from one sample, sequenced in a study of neoadjuvant nivolumab and ipilimumab in lung cancer (TCRdb year 2020). To prepare the library, the immunoSEQ multiplex PCR assay was applied. Imported from immuneACCESS, the table was reduced by TCRdb to in-frame sequences with V and J called. These copies leave out some clones; in studies compared against another copy, an unresolved V gene accounts for under half, and the cause of the remainder is not known. The sample profile shows over 25,000 clones; 92% of them were found once. 2% to 2.5% of the sample is in the top ten clones. The time point tag for this specimen amounts to: at surgical resection after neoadjuvant nivolumab +/- ipilimumab. The sample here was peripheral blood, taken after neoadjuvant nivolumab, alone or with ipilimumab, at or shortly before surgery. Receptors were obtained from an adult with non-small cell lung cancer.

V gene TRBV5-4 combines with J gene TRBJ2-3, with D uncertain. The length of the CDR3 is 13 residues. Germline values: CDR1 SGHNT, CDR2 YYREEE (reference sequence). V was pared by 4 bases and J by 4 bases, with 10 bases between. CDR3 bases: TGTGCCAGCAGCCTCTCAGGCCCAGATACGCAGTATTTT. Translated: CASSLSGPDTQYF.

The chain couples TRBV18 to TRBJ2-6; TRBD1 matches at 7 bases. J was trimmed by 4 bases and V by 6 bases; bases with no gene match: 12. Germline CDR1 and CDR2: KGHSH and LQKENI. This CDR3 is built from 17 residues. The CDR3 DNA reads as TGTGCCAGCTCCCTCCCGGGACAGTATTCAGGGGCCAACGTCCTGACTTTC. This encodes CASSLPGQYSGANVLTF.

The chain recombines TRBV5-5 with TRBJ2-1; 9 bases are shared with TRBD1. CDR1 is SGHKS, CDR2 YYEKEE, per germline (reference sequence). V dropped 5 bases and J dropped 7; count of bases not matched to a gene: 10. The CDR3 covers 15 residues. The CDR3 spells CASRQARDRANEQFF. CDR3 DNA sequence: TGTGCCAGCAGACAAGCCCGGGACAGGGCTAATGAGCAGTTCTTC.

The chain has TRBV10-2 and TRBJ2-7; D might be TRBD2 (6 bases). CDR1 WSHSY and CDR2 SAAADI come from the germline V gene. Trimming took 6 bases from V and 3 from J, leaving 27 bases between them. The CDR3 length is 18 residues. The CDR3 DNA follows: TGCGCCAGCAGCCCTCCCGAGATCGTACTAGCACTATACTACGAGCAGTACTTC. As protein: CASSPPEIVLALYYEQYF.

This rearrangement joins TRBV5-1 to TRBJ2-5, with D perhaps matching TRBD1 (6 bases). V gave up 0 bases and J gave up 4 bases, with 10 bases separating them. The CDR3 length is 14 residues. From germline, CDR1 is SGHRS and CDR2 YFSETQ. As DNA, the CDR3 is TGCGCCAGCAGCTTGGACAGGGTAGGAGAGACCCAGTACTTC. This encodes CASSLDRVGETQYF.

CDR3 bases: TGTGCCAGCAGACATCAAACACTAGCGGGAGGGCTGAGTCAAGAGACCCAGTACTTC. Translation gives CASRHQTLAGGLSQETQYF. The V call is TRBV21-1, the J call TRBJ2-5; the DNA was not compared with TRBD2, the D call given in the table. TRBV21-1 corresponds to a pseudogene. This CDR3 has 19 amino acids.

This clone was observed a few times. The J gene is TRBJ1-4, the V gene TRBV29-1; no definite D call. V was pared by 7 bases and J by 8 bases, with 11 bases between. Germline V gene sequence: CDR1 SQVTM, CDR2 ANQGSEA. This CDR3 contains 11 residues. CDR3 DNA sequence: TGCAGCGGATCCTCGAACGAAAAACTGTTTTTT. This sequence encodes CSGSSNEKLFF.

The V call is TRBV18, the J call TRBJ1-5; 9 nucleotides line up with TRBD1. This CDR3 is built from 16 residues. V shed 3 bases, J shed 6 bases, and the junction held 9 bases outside the gene matches. Germline assignment: CDR1 KGHSH and CDR2 LQKENI. The CDR3 DNA reads TGTGCCAGCTCACCGGAACAGGGGGCGGGTGGTCAGCCCCAGCATTTT. Translation gives CASSPEQGAGGQPQHF.

This chain links TRBV5-4 with TRBJ1-3; a weak D match, TRBD1 (5 bases). The V gene lost 4 bases and the J gene lost 8 bases, with 19 bases spanning the gap. CDR3 length: 15 residues. The germline CDR1 and CDR2 sequences are SGHNT and YYREEE (reference sequence). CDR3 in amino acids: CASSAYRSEGDTIYF. The CDR3 coding sequence is TGTGCCAGCAGCGCCTACAGGTCAGAAGGGGACACCATATATTTT.

This sequence joins TRBV28 and TRBJ2-7, with 7 bases fitting TRBD1. The CDR3 consists of 16 residues. Germline V gene lookup returns CDR1 MDHEN and CDR2 SYDVKM. The ends lost 2 bases at V and 2 bases at J; junction bases unmatched: 9. In DNA, the CDR3 is TGTGCCAGCAGTTTAGACCCGGGACAGTCGACCTACGAGCAGTACTTC. It translates to CASSLDPGQSTYEQYF.

The chain has TRBV11-2 and TRBJ2-7; weak D call: TRBD2 (5 bases). Deletions cut 5 bases from V and 1 base from J, with 12 bases between. The CDR3 spans 14 residues. Germline V CDR1 and CDR2: SGHAT, FQNNGV. CDR3 DNA sequence: TGTGCCAGCAGCACTAGAGGCAGATCCTACGAGCAGTACTTC. Its protein is CASSTRGRSYEQYF.

This chain links TRBV11-2 with TRBJ1-1; D not certain. V shed 5 bases and J shed 0 bases, with 7 bases lying between them. From germline, CDR1 is SGHAT and CDR2 FQNNGV. The length of the CDR3 is 13 residues. CDR3 DNA: TGTGCCAGCAGCGTAACCCTGAACACTGAAGCTTTCTTT. This encodes CASSVTLNTEAFF.

The rearrangement links TRBV5-1 to TRBJ2-6; weak D call: TRBD1 (6 bases). The CDR3 length is 18 residues. Between the trimmed V and J ends, which lost 2 bases and 0 bases, there was a span of 15 bases. Germline V gene sequence: CDR1 SGHRS, CDR2 YFSETQ. Here the CDR3 DNA reads TGCGCCAGCAGCTTAACCGGGACACCTGACTCTGGGGCCAACGTCCTGACTTTC. It translates to CASSLTGTPDSGANVLTF.

This sequence joins TRBV6-1 and TRBJ2-7; 9 bases are a match to TRBD1. Trimming at V came to 8 bases and at J to 4 bases, leaving 9 bases not matched to a gene. CDR1 and CDR2 (germline): MNHNS, SASEGT. CDR3 length: 14 amino acids. CDR3 protein: CASRPGTGRYEQYF. In nucleotides, the CDR3 is TGTGCCAGCCGTCCCGGGACAGGGAGATACGAGCAGTACTTC.

In its sample, this clone was seen once. V and J are TRBV5-4 and TRBJ2-7; D uncertain. The V and J ends lost 0 bases and 7 bases respectively, with 17 bases between them. Germline loops: CDR1 SGHNT, CDR2 YYREEE (reference sequence). This CDR3 spans 15 amino acids. The CDR3 DNA sequence: TGTGCCAGCAGCTTGGAGGCGGCCCCCTCGGAAGAGCAGTACTTC. Translating gives CASSLEAAPSEEQYF. Based on the CDR3 plus reference TRBV5-4 and TRBJ2-7, the full variable domain is ETGVTQSPTHLIKTRGQQVTLRCSSQSGHNTVSWYQQALGQGPQFIFQYYREEENGRGNFPPRFSGLQFPNYSSELNVNALELDDSALYLCASSLEAAPSEEQYFGPGTRLTVT.

The rearrangement joins TRBV9 to TRBJ2-3, with 7 bases fitting TRBD1. The CDR3 runs to 16 residues. V shed 0 bases and J 0 bases; nucleotides not matched to a gene: 4. Germline V gives CDR1 SGDLS, CDR2 YYNGEE. CDR3 residues: CASSVAQGISTDTQYF. In DNA, the CDR3 is TGTGCCAGCAGCGTAGCACAGGGGATTAGCACAGATACGCAGTATTTT.

The chain combines TRBV5-1 with TRBJ2-7, with D possibly being TRBD2 (6 bases). V was clipped by 4 bases and J by 0 bases, with 17 bases between them. Germline V gene data show CDR1 as SGHRS and CDR2 as YFSETQ. This CDR3 has 16 amino acids. The CDR3 coding sequence is TGCGCCAGCAGCCGAATGAGTAGCGGTAGCTCCTACGAGCAGTACTTC. This sequence encodes CASSRMSSGSSYEQYF.

V usage is TRBV9 and J usage is TRBJ2-2; no reliable D call. Looked up from germline, CDR1 is SGDLS and CDR2 is YYNGEE. The CDR3 is 15 residues long. V was trimmed by 3 bases and J by 3 bases, leaving 12 bases between them. CDR3 nucleotides: TGTGCCAGCAGCGCGGCTAGTTCGTACACCGGGGAGCTGTTTTTT. This sequence encodes CASSAASSYTGELFF.

The sample holds one count of this clone. The rearrangement uses TRBV7-8 and TRBJ2-7; TRBD2 matches 14 bases. The CDR3 totals 16 residues. Germline loops: CDR1 SGHVS, CDR2 FQNEAQ. V gave up 8 bases and J gave up 0 bases; unmatched junction bases: 6. CDR3 bases: TGTGCCAGCGGAGGACTAGCGGGAGGCCACTCCTACGAGCAGTACTTC. Its protein is CASGGLAGGHSYEQYF.

V and J are TRBV28 and TRBJ2-1, with 12 bases lining up with TRBD2. This CDR3 is built from 15 residues. V dropped 7 bases and J dropped 5; count of bases not matched to a gene: 6. Germline CDR1 and CDR2: MDHEN and SYDVKM. The DNA for the CDR3 is TGTGCCAGCATCGACTCTAGCGGGAGGGACAATGAGCAGTTCTTC. This codes for CASIDSSGRDNEQFF.

CDR3: CASSQNRAAGETQYF. The DNA of the CDR3 is TGCGCCAGCAGCCAAAACAGGGCTGCCGGAGAGACCCAGTACTTC. The chain couples TRBV4-1 to TRBJ2-5; D may be TRBD1 (6 bases). CDR1 MGHRA and CDR2 YSYEKL come from the germline V gene. The CDR3 runs to 15 residues. Trimming stripped 2 bases from V and 4 bases from J, with 14 bases between.

The chain is built from TRBV11-2 and TRBJ1-1; D is ambiguous. V lost 4 bases and J lost 4, with 10 bases in between. The CDR3 sequence is 13 residues long. Germline V gene sequence: CDR1 SGHAT, CDR2 FQNNGV. In DNA, the CDR3 is TGTGCCAGCAGCTACGGGGAAGGCACTGAAGCTTTCTTT. It translates to CASSYGEGTEAFF. Supplemented by reference TRBV11-2 and TRBJ1-1, the full variable domain reads EAGVAQSPRYKIIEKRQSVAFWCNPISGHATLYWYQQILGQGPKLLIQFQNNGVVDDSQLPKDRFSAERLKGVDSTLKIQPAKLEDSAVYLCASSYGEGTEAFFGQGTRLTVV.

This chain connects TRBV19 to TRBJ1-2, with 10 bases aligning to TRBD1. CDR1 LNHDA and CDR2 SQIVND come from the germline V gene (reference sequence). The J segment lost 5 bases and the V segment lost 6 bases, leaving 9 bases of the junction unmatched. CDR3 length: 15 residues. CDR3: CASSEISGQGYGYTF. The CDR3, as DNA: TGTGCCAGTAGCGAAATATCGGGACAGGGGTATGGCTACACCTTC.

In this sample, this clone turned up a few times. This sequence joins TRBV10-2 and TRBJ1-2, with a possible D match to TRBD1 (5 bases). The CDR3 contains 12 residues. Trimming pared 8 bases from V and 2 bases from J, leaving 9 bases between. CDR1 WSHSY and CDR2 SAAADI come from the germline V gene. CDR3 sequence: CASRDGNYGYTF. The CDR3 bases are TGCGCCAGCCGGGACGGGAACTATGGCTACACCTTC.

The chain links TRBV19 to TRBJ2-7; no clear D gene. This CDR3 contains 14 residues. Germline CDR1 LNHDA, CDR2 SQIVND (reference sequence). V gave up 3 bases and J gave up 9 bases, with 18 bases separating them. The DNA for the CDR3 is TGTGCCAGTAGTATGAACTCTGCTCGGGTACCGCAGTACTTC. Its protein is CASSMNSARVPQYF.

CDR3 in DNA: TGTGCCAGCAGTGAAGGCCCATTCGACAGGATGGGAGGCCACGAGCAGTACTTC. The encoded protein is CASSEGPFDRMGGHEQYF. The V gene is TRBV6-1, the J gene TRBJ2-7, with D tentatively TRBD1 or TRBD2 (6 bases each). The CDR3 totals 18 residues. The V end was cut by 1 base, the J end by 5 bases, with 24 bases between. Germline V gene sequence: CDR1 MNHNS, CDR2 SASEGT.

This clone was seen a handful of times. The gene calls are TRBV27 and TRBJ1-2; TRBD1 might be the D (5 bases). This CDR3 region has 14 residues. Deletions cut 3 bases from V and 8 bases from J, with 16 bases between. Germline assignment: CDR1 MNHEY and CDR2 SMNVEV (reference sequence). The CDR3 loop reads CASSFIWGTGGYTF. The CDR3 bases are TGTGCCAGCAGTTTTATATGGGGGACGGGCGGCTACACCTTC.

V and J are TRBV6-5 and TRBJ2-1; TRBD2 is a possible D gene (5 bases). V lost 5 bases, J lost 8 bases, and 19 bases lay in between. Germline CDR1 and CDR2: MNHEY and SVGAGI. This CDR3 has 15 residues. The CDR3: CASSPSGQWSDEQFF. The DNA of the CDR3 is TGTGCCAGCAGTCCCAGCGGCCAGTGGAGCGATGAGCAGTTCTTC.

V gene TRBV18 combines with J gene TRBJ1-1; TRBD1 aligns across 8 bases. The CDR3 runs 14 residues. V lost 5 bases to trimming and J lost 0 bases; unmatched junction nucleotides: 2. Looked up from germline, CDR1 is KGHSH and CDR2 is LQKENI. In nucleotides, the CDR3 is TGTGCCAGCTCAGTGACAGGGGTGAACACTGAAGCTTTCTTT. Its translation: CASSVTGVNTEAFF.

This chain uses TRBV18 with TRBJ1-1; TRBD1 agrees at 11 bases. This CDR3 region has 15 residues. CDR1 is KGHSH, CDR2 LQKENI, per germline. The trim removed 6 bases at V and 4 bases at J, leaving 7 bases unmatched. CDR3 bases: TGTGCCAGCTCCCGGACAGGGGGCGAGGTCACTGAAGCTTTCTTT. Residues: CASSRTGGEVTEAFF.

The chain couples TRBV10-1 to TRBJ2-5; weak D call: TRBD1 (6 bases). Between the trimmed V and J ends, which lost 3 bases and 5 bases, there was a span of 19 bases. Germline CDR1 WNHNN, CDR2 SYGVQD (reference sequence). The CDR3 is 16 amino acids. In DNA, the CDR3 is TGCGCCAGCAGTGATGGACCGGGACATCCCTCCGAGACCCAGTACTTC. Protein: CASSDGPGHPSETQYF.

The chain uses TRBV7-9 and TRBJ1-2; 12 positions match TRBD1. The V and J ends lost 3 bases and 3 bases, in that order; junction bases with no gene match: 8. The V gene's germline CDR1 is SEHNR and CDR2 FQNEAQ (reference sequence). The CDR3 totals 17 residues. In DNA, the CDR3 is TGTGCCAGCAGCTTTCGGGACAGGGGGCTCGTAGACTATGGCTACACCTTC. It specifies CASSFRDRGLVDYGYTF.